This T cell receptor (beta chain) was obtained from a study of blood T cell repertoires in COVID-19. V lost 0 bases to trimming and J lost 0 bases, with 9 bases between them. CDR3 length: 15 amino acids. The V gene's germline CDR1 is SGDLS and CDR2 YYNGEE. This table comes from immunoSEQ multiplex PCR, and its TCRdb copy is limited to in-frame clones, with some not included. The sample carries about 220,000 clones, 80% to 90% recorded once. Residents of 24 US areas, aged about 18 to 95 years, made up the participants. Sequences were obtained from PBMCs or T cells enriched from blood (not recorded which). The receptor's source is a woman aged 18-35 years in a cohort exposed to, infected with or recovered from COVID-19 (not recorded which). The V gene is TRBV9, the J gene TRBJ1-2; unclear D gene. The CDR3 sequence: CASSVGGSANYGYTF. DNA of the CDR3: TGTGCCAGCAGCGTAGGGGGTAGCGCTAACTATGGCTACACCTTC.